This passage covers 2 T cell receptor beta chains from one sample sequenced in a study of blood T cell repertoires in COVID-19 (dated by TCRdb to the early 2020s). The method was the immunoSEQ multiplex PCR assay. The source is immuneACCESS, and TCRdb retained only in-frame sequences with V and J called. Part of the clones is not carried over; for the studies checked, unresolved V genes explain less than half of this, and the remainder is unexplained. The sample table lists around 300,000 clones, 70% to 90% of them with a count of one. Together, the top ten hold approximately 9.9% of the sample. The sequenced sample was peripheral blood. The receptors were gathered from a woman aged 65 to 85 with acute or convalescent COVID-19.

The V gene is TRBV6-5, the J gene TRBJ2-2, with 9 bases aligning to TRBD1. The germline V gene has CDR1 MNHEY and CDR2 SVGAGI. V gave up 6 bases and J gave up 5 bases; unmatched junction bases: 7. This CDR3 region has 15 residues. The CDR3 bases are TGTGCCAGCAGCCCGGACAGGGGCATGACCGGGGAGCTGTTTTTT. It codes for CASSPDRGMTGELFF.

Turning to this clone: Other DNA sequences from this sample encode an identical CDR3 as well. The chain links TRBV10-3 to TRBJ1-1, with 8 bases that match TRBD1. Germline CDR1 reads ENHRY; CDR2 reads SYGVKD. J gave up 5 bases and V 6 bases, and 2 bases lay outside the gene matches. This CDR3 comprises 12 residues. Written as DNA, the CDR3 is TGTGCCATCAGCACAGGGGGAACTGAAGCTTTCTTT. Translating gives CAISTGGTEAFF.